This T cell receptor (beta chain) was recorded in a study of PD-1 blockade in classical Hodgkin lymphoma. Regarding the study as a whole: While CD8+ TCR diversity did not rise significantly by C4D1, CD4+ TCR diversity did. Newly diagnosed patients were said to have less baseline TCR diversity than healthy donors did. Patients who responded completely had about the same baseline diversity as newly diagnosed patients.

Profiling relied on immunoSEQ multiplex PCR, and the TCRdb table lists in-frame clones only, not all of them. The sample contains about 92,000 clones, 83% of which appear only once. Notes on this clone: What it binds is unknown.

CDR1 and CDR2 (germline): KGHSH, LQKENI. CDR3 size: 15 residues. J lost 4 bases, V lost 3 bases, and 5 bases had no gene match. Time point defined: cycle 4 day 1 (C4D1), after about 6 weeks of nivolumab. Each of the patients experienced relapse following autologous stem cell transplantation, and their brentuximab vedotin exposure differed. The sequence was collected from a human donor with classical Hodgkin lymphoma. The sequencing here drew on peripheral blood mononuclear cells (PBMCs), taken before the fourth cycle of nivolumab. V is TRBV18 and J is TRBJ2-2; 7 bases are shared with TRBD2. As DNA, the CDR3 is TGTGCCAGCTCACCCAGGACGGGGGGCACCGGGGAGCTGTTTTTT. Translation gives CASSPRTGGTGELFF.